This TCR beta chain emerged from a study of prognosis after radiotherapy for stage I lung cancer. Study-level background: The study enrolled patients with stage I non-small cell lung cancer between 2018 and January 2019. Radiotherapy was SBRT in 3 to 5 fractions with a biologically effective dose of at least 100 Gy. The study gave no patient concurrent therapy with stereotactic body radiotherapy. Overall study results and limits: For the expanded TCR clones, whether they were tumor-specific was not determined.

By two-round multiplex PCR, the TCR beta CDR3 was amplified from genomic DNA. Each TRBV and TRBJ gene had its own primer in the first PCR round. TCRdb re-analysed the multiplex PCR reads in MiXCR, keeping a single row per CDR3 protein. The sample has tens of thousands of distinct CDR3 sequences, less than 25% seen once. This clonotype has a count of ten or more. The antigen is undetermined. The ends were cut back, 0 bases at V and 1 base at J, with 10 bases in the middle. Germline V gene lookup returns CDR1 MGHRA and CDR2 YSYEKL. The CDR3 length is 15 residues. Here the sequenced sample was PBMCs, taken before or after stereotactic body radiation therapy (not recorded which). The chain has TRBV4-1 and TRBJ2-7; tentatively, D is TRBD1 (5 bases). This TCR was recovered from a donor over 45 with non-small cell lung cancer. The CDR3, as DNA: TGCGCCAGCAGCCAAGAGCCAGGGCTATCCTACGAGCAGTACTTC. Protein sequence: CASSQEPGLSYEQYF.